The source of this T cell receptor beta chain is a study of cytomegalovirus exposure and HLA in healthy donors. General study results and limits: In a later analysis, several top co-occurrence clusters appeared linked to parvovirus B19, influenza, CMV and Epstein-Barr virus. Later examination showed HLA-associated TCR beta chains had greater clonal expansion than equally common others. Testing in vitro showed a few CMV-associated chains specific for CMV antigens. What TCR beta sequences reportedly achieved was accurate prediction of HLA-A and HLA-B alleles in most subjects.

The PCR was carried out with 60 Vbeta primers and 13 Jbeta primers. Some clones are missing from TCRdb's copy, which holds only in-frame ones; the method was immunoSEQ multiplex PCR. Its table records some 72,000 clones. Note on this clone: Its antigen is as yet unknown.

The CDR3 has 17 amino acids. The V and J ends lost 6 bases and 7 bases respectively, with 22 bases between them. The germline V gene has CDR1 WNHNN and CDR2 SYGVQD (reference sequence). The V gene is TRBV10-1, the J gene TRBJ1-6; weak D call: TRBD1 (6 bases). The clonotype comes from a man aged 30 to 39 in good health and CMV-seronegative. The material sequenced was PBMCs. The DNA for the CDR3 is TGCGCCAGCAGGGATCCTCTATTAACAGGGTTGAATTCACCCCTCCACTTT. It codes for CASRDPLLTGLNSPLHF.